This is a list of T cell receptor beta chains from one sample in a study of blood T cell repertoires in COVID-19. Assay: immunoSEQ multiplex PCR; the TCRdb copy retains only in-frame clones and omits some. This sample has 120,000 to 150,000 clones, with about 82% found just once. The sequenced sample consisted of peripheral blood. All receptors come from a woman aged 55-69 years with acute or convalescent COVID-19. Both conserved end residues are part of each CDR3. A D gene is named only where the DNA matches it firmly. Size tells how often a clone was seen (once, few, many) or the class of an expanded clone, and some rows leave it out.

>TRBV30|TRBJ2-4|NA|NA
CAWSAENIQYF
TGTGCCTGGAGTGCGGAAAACATTCAGTACTTC
>TRBV6-2/TRBV6-3|TRBJ2-7|NA|NA
CASSRGDGYEQYF
TGTGCCAGCAGCCGGGGCGACGGCTACGAGCAGTACTTC
>TRBV5-1|TRBJ1-1|once|TRBD1
CASSLRATGGQSYEAFF
TGCGCCAGCAGCTTGAGGGCTACAGGGGGACAGAGCTATGAAGCTTTCTTT
>TRBV5-1|TRBJ1-5|NA|NA
CASSLGGGQPQHF
TGCGCCAGCAGCTTGGGCGGGGGTCAGCCCCAGCATTTT
>TRBV28|TRBJ1-1|NA|TRBD1
CASSRDRAGTEAFF
TGTGCCAGCAGTAGAGACAGGGCCGGCACTGAAGCTTTCTTT
>TRBV5-1|TRBJ2-5|NA|NA
CASSMSTGRETQYF
TGCGCCAGCAGCATGTCGACAGGAAGGGAGACCCAGTACTTC
>TRBV4-1|TRBJ1-2|NA|NA
CASSQEQQDYGYTF
TGCGCCAGCAGCCAAGAACAACAGGATTATGGCTACACCTTC
>TRBV28|TRBJ1-6|NA|TRBD1
CASQTGGRNSPLHF
TGTGCCAGCCAGACAGGGGGCAGGAATTCACCCCTCCACTTT
>TRBV3-1/TRBV3-2|TRBJ1-5|NA|TRBD1
CASSPHILFSTGDSNQPQHF
TGTGCCAGCAGCCCCCACATTCTCTTTTCAACAGGGGATAGCAATCAGCCCCAGCATTTT
>TRBV5-4|TRBJ2-7|few|TRBD2
CASSLSRGGGVREQYF
TGTGCCAGCAGCTTGTCACGAGGCGGGGGGGTGCGGGAGCAGTACTTC
>TRBV6-1|TRBJ1-5|once|NA
CASSEATQAIWPQHF
TGTGCCAGCAGTGAAGCTACACAGGCCATCTGGCCCCAGCATTTT
>TRBV15|TRBJ2-7|NA|NA
CATSSERLLRAYEQYF
TGTGCCACCAGCTCCGAGAGACTCCTTAGAGCCTACGAGCAGTACTTC
>TRBV6-1|TRBJ2-7|few|TRBD1
CASSGKSGTVTYEQYF
TGTGCCAGCAGTGGAAAGTCCGGGACAGTAACCTACGAGCAGTACTTC
>TRBV27|TRBJ2-7|NA|NA
CASSLGTSYEQYF
TGTGCCAGCAGTTTGGGAACTAGTTACGAGCAGTACTTC
>TRBV25-1|TRBJ2-1|once|NA
CASSVQAPGSEQFF
TGTGCCAGCAGTGTTCAAGCGCCCGGGAGTGAGCAGTTCTTC
>TRBV24-1|TRBJ2-5|NA|NA
CATSDWRGPSQETQYF
TGTGCCACCAGTGATTGGCGGGGGCCCTCACAAGAGACCCAGTACTTC
>TRBV11-2|TRBJ1-1|NA|NA
CASSPVRDQGRGTEAFF
TGTGCCAGCAGCCCAGTCCGGGACCAAGGGCGGGGGACTGAAGCTTTCTTT
>TRBV5-8|TRBJ2-1|few|NA
CASSLGGRVRNEQFF
TGTGCCAGCAGCTTGGGGGGCAGGGTGAGGAATGAGCAGTTCTTC
>TRBV11-2|TRBJ2-5|NA|NA
CASSFDRRGPGETQYF
TGTGCCAGCAGCTTTGACCGGAGGGGACCCGGGGAGACCCAGTACTTC
>TRBV28|TRBJ1-1|NA|TRBD1
CASSWTGRNTEAFF
TGTGCCAGCAGTTGGACAGGGAGGAACACTGAAGCTTTCTTT
>TRBV9|TRBJ2-2|once|NA
CASSVGTANTGELFF
TGTGCCAGCAGCGTAGGGACTGCGAACACCGGGGAGCTGTTTTTT
>TRBV24-1|TRBJ1-2|few|NA
CATTPGRGSFGYTF
TGTGCCACCACTCCGGGGAGGGGGTCATTTGGCTACACCTTC
>TRBV18|TRBJ2-2|NA|TRBD1
CASSQGASMDTGELFF
TGTGCCAGCTCACAGGGGGCGTCGATGGACACCGGGGAGCTGTTTTTT
>TRBV14|TRBJ2-1|NA|TRBD1
CASSRDRGWNEQFF
TGTGCCAGCAGCCGGGACAGGGGGTGGAATGAGCAGTTCTTC
>TRBV10-3|TRBJ2-3|NA|TRBD1
CAISADRGRTDTQYF
TGTGCCATCAGTGCTGACAGGGGAAGAACAGATACGCAGTATTTT
>TRBV7-3|TRBJ1-3|NA|NA
CASSPDGGAIGSTIYF
TGTGCCAGCAGCCCCGACGGGGGGGCAATTGGTAGCACCATATATTTT
>TRBV6-5|TRBJ2-1|NA|TRBD2
CASSSSGGRGNEQFF
TGTGCCAGCAGTTCCAGCGGGGGGCGGGGCAATGAGCAGTTCTTC
>TRBV5-4|TRBJ1-2|once|NA
CASSLPGGSYGYTF
TGTGCCAGCAGCTTACCGGGGGGCTCCTATGGCTACACCTTC
>TRBV4-1|TRBJ2-7|NA|NA
CASSQGQIGDREQYF
TGCGCCAGCAGCCAAGGACAGATAGGGGATAGGGAGCAGTACTTC
>TRBV12-3/TRBV12-4|TRBJ1-6|NA|NA
CASSLGLGSPLHF
TGTGCCAGCAGTTTAGGTCTCGGGTCACCCCTCCACTTT
>TRBV5-1|TRBJ1-2|once|NA
CASSLDRATNYGYTF
TGCGCCAGCAGCTTGGACAGGGCTACTAACTATGGCTACACCTTC
>TRBV21-1|TRBJ2-5|NA|NA
CASSTASCTTQETQYF
TGTGCCAGCAGCACCGCTTCTTGTACGACTCAAGAGACCCAGTACTTC
>TRBV2|TRBJ1-2|NA|NA
CASSDDPATANYGYTF
TGTGCCAGCAGTGACGATCCGGCGACAGCTAACTATGGCTACACCTTC